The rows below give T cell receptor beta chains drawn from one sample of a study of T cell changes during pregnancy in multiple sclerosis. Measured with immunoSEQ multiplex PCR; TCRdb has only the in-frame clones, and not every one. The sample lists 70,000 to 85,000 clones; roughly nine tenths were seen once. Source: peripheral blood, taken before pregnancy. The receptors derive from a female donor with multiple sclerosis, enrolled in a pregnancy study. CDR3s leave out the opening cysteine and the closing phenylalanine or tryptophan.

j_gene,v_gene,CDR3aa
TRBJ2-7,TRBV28,ASRARGFGEQY
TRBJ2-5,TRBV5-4,ASSLGQGEETQY
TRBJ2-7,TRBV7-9,ASSLALGQGNFFYEQY
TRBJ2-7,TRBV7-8,ASSGSSSTTSQY
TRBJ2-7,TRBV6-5,ASRRDFRGPEQY
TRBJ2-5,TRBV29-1,SLSESGGETQY
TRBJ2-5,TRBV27,ASREFKTNEGTQY
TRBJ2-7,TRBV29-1,STRDRANEQY
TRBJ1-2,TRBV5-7,ASSLRWGANYGYT
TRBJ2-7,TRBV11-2,ASSPARDNPYEQY
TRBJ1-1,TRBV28,ASSLWVGANTEAF
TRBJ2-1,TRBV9,ASSGETTVFREQF
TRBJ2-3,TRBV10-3,AISVAGTDTQY
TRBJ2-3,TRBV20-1,SAKQNGRQY
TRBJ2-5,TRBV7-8,ASSLGGRGAKTQY
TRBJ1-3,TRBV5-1,ASTGTGGSSSGNTIY
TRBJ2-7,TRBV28,ASSPSPSGSFSYEQY
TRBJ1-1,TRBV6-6,ASSYQLNTEAF
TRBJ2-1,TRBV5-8,ASSLVRGSYNEQF
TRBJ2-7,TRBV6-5,ASMAGGNYEQY
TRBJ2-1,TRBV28,ASRGVGNEQF
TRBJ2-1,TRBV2,ASRGPGLLSYNEQF
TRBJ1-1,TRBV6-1,ASSEDEGGNTEAF
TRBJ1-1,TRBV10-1,ASQRPGALQNTEAF
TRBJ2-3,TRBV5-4,ASSGRTSGPTDTQY
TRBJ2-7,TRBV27,ASSFYAVPGKTEQY
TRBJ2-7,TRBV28,ASRAGGPSYEQY
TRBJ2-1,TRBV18,ASSPGLDNEQF
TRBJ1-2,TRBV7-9,ASSTDANYGYT
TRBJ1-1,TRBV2,ASTLRDTEAF
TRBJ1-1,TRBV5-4,ASTTEANTEAF
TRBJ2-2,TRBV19,ASSPTPGTSGSITGELF
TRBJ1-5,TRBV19,ASSQDDRDQPQH
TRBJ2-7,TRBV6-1,ASRYSGVYEQY
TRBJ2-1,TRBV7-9,ASSFGISADEQF
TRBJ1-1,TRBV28,ASSEDTEAF
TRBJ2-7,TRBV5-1,ASSLAPSGNSEQY
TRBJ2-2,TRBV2,ASRDRDTGELF
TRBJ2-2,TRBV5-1,ASSLGGGPNGELF
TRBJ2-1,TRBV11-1,ASRSRSGPYNEQF
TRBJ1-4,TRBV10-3,AISARDNEKLF